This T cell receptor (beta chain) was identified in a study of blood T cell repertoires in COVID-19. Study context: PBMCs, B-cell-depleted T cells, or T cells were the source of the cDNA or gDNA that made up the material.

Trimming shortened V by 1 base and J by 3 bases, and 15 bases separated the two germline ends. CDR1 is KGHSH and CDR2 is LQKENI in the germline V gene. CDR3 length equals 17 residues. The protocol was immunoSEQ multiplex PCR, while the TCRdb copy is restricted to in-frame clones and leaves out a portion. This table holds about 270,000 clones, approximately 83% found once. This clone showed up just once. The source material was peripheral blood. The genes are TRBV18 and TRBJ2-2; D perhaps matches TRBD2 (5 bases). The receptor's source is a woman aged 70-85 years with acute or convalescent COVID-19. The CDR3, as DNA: TGTGCCAGCTCACCACAGGGTGGCAGGCGGGACACCGGGGAGCTGTTTTTT. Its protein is CASSPQGGRRDTGELFF.